A single sample gave rise to the 27 T cell receptor beta chains below, sequenced in a study of technical replicates of blood from a few donors. Assay used: immunoSEQ multiplex PCR; TCRdb lists only in-frame clones, some missing. Of roughly 15,000 clones in the sample, around four fifths were seen once. Sample: PBMCs. The receptors derive from a human donor in good health.

The chain employs TRBV5-1 and TRBJ2-7; 9 nucleotides line up with TRBD1. With 4 bases clipped from V and 4 bases from J, the junction kept 9 bases outside the gene matches. The CDR3 extends over 15 amino acids. Germline CDR1 and CDR2: SGHRS and YFSETQ. CDR3 coding DNA: TGCGCCAGCAGCGACCGGGACAGGGCCCGGTACGAGCAGTACTTC. As protein: CASSDRDRARYEQYF.

This clone was observed a single time. The J gene is TRBJ2-5, the V gene TRBV19, with 7 bases that match TRBD1. The CDR3 runs to 14 residues. The germline V gene has CDR1 LNHDA and CDR2 SQIVND (reference sequence). Trimming at V came to 5 bases and at J to 4 bases, leaving 7 bases not matched to a gene. As DNA, the CDR3 is TGTGCCAGTAGTTCACTGACAGGGAGAGAGACCCAGTACTTC. Encoded protein: CASSSLTGRETQYF.

The rearrangement joins TRBV18 to TRBJ1-1, with unresolved D. The V end lost 6 bases, the J end lost 5 bases, and 19 bases lay between the germline ends. Germline values: CDR1 KGHSH, CDR2 LQKENI. CDR3 length: 15 residues. The CDR3 DNA reads TGTGCCAGCTCTCATGACATGGGCGTAGGAACTGAAGCTTTCTTT. Amino acid sequence: CASSHDMGVGTEAFF.

The rearrangement uses TRBV7-9 and TRBJ2-7; D not resolved. This CDR3 region has 14 residues. V was clipped by 4 bases and J by 2 bases, with 12 bases between them. From germline, CDR1 is SEHNR and CDR2 FQNEAQ (reference sequence). CDR3 sequence (DNA): TGTGCCAGCAGCTCACAGAGTCTCACCTACGAGCAGTACTTC. This encodes CASSSQSLTYEQYF. Supplemented by reference TRBV7-9 and TRBJ2-7, the full variable domain reads DTGVSQNPRHKITKRGQNVTFRCDPISEHNRLYWYRQTLGQGPEFLTYFQNEAQLEKSRLLSDRFSAERPKGSFSTLEIQRTEQGDSAMYLCASSSQSLTYEQYFGPGTRLTVT.

The chain links TRBV25-1 to TRBJ2-1; 10 positions agree with TRBD1. Germline V gene data show CDR1 as MGHDK and CDR2 as SYGVNS. This CDR3 is built from 15 residues. Germline trimming cut 1 base from V and 10 bases from J; bases unmatched to any gene: 7. CDR3 residues: CASSEFDRGPWEQFF. CDR3 DNA: TGTGCCAGCAGTGAATTCGACAGGGGGCCATGGGAGCAGTTCTTC.

The chain recombines TRBV4-1 with TRBJ2-7, with TRBD2 identical over 8 bases. V lost 1 base to trimming and J lost 1 base; unmatched junction nucleotides: 15. This CDR3 has 19 residues. Germline CDR1 reads MGHRA; CDR2 reads YSYEKL. This chain's CDR3 is CASSQGPTGGPSSSYEQYF. CDR3 nucleotide sequence: TGCGCCAGCAGCCAAGGTCCGACGGGAGGGCCCTCTTCATCCTACGAGCAGTACTTC.

The chain carries TRBV19 and TRBJ2-2, with D possibly matching TRBD1 (5 bases). Trimming took off 1 base at V and 5 bases at J, with 11 bases between the two ends. This CDR3 is 15 amino acids long. The germline V gene encodes CDR1 LNHDA and CDR2 SQIVND (reference sequence). The CDR3 loop reads CASSIGRTTTGELFF. CDR3 bases: TGTGCCAGTAGTATAGGCCGGACAACTACCGGGGAGCTGTTTTTT.

The genes are TRBV19 and TRBJ1-2; 9 bases map to TRBD1. Germline V lookup: CDR1 LNHDA, CDR2 SQIVND (reference sequence). J lost 8 bases, V lost 4 bases, and 11 bases had no gene match. This CDR3 comprises 15 residues. CDR3 residues: CASSRGWTGVRGYTF. The CDR3, as DNA: TGTGCCAGTAGTAGAGGGTGGACAGGGGTTCGCGGCTACACCTTC.

The V and J genes are TRBV10-2 and TRBJ1-3, with a weak D call TRBD1 (5 bases). Germline V gives CDR1 WSHSY, CDR2 SAAADI. V was clipped by 2 bases and J by 1 base, with 9 bases between them. This CDR3 contains 15 residues. In DNA form, the CDR3 reads TGCGCCAGCAGTGAGCCAGGGCAGTCTGGAAACACCATATATTTT. The encoded protein is CASSEPGQSGNTIYF.

The rearrangement uses TRBV5-4 and TRBJ2-7; maybe TRBD1 (6 bases). V gave up 0 bases and J gave up 6 bases, with 10 bases separating them. This CDR3 has 13 residues. Germline loops: CDR1 SGHNT, CDR2 YYREEE (reference sequence). CDR3 protein: CASSLGQVGEQYF. Here the CDR3 DNA reads TGTGCCAGCAGCTTGGGACAGGTAGGCGAGCAGTACTTC. The full variable domain, completed using reference TRBV5-4 and TRBJ2-7, is ETGVTQSPTHLIKTRGQQVTLRCSSQSGHNTVSWYQQALGQGPQFIFQYYREEENGRGNFPPRFSGLQFPNYSSELNVNALELDDSALYLCASSLGQVGEQYFGPGTRLTVT.

This sequence joins TRBV6-5 and TRBJ1-2, with a possible D match to TRBD1 (6 bases). This CDR3 contains 12 residues. Germline-derived CDR1 and CDR2 are MNHEY and SVGAGI. Trimming took off 5 bases at V and 4 bases at J, with 8 bases between the two ends. CDR3 in amino acids: CASSARGYGYTF. The CDR3 DNA follows: TGTGCCAGCAGTGCCAGGGGCTATGGCTACACCTTC.

This clone showed up just once. V is TRBV28 and J is TRBJ2-7, with 9 bases fitting TRBD1. Germline values: CDR1 MDHEN, CDR2 SYDVKM. The CDR3 runs 15 residues. After removal of 6 bases from V and 7 bases from J, the junction contained 13 bases not matched to a gene. CDR3 in DNA: TGTGCCAGCAGAAACCCACAGGGGGCGCCGGAGGAGCAGTACTTC. Protein sequence: CASRNPQGAPEEQYF.

V usage is TRBV18 and J usage is TRBJ1-3; TRBD1 aligns across 7 bases. Germline V gene lookup returns CDR1 KGHSH and CDR2 LQKENI. Trimming cost V 2 bases and J 0 bases; bases outside gene matches: 7. The CDR3 is made up of 17 amino acids. The CDR3 protein is CASSPRDSSLSGNTIYF. CDR3 coding DNA: TGTGCCAGCTCACCAAGGGACAGCTCCCTCTCTGGAAACACCATATATTTT.

The chain employs TRBV18 and TRBJ2-7, with 10 nucleotides matching TRBD2. CDR1 and CDR2 from the germline V gene are KGHSH and LQKENI. CDR3 length equals 15 residues. With V trimmed by 5 bases and J by 4 bases, 8 bases remained unmatched. This chain's CDR3 is CASSDSGRSRYEQYF. The CDR3 region has the DNA TGTGCCAGCTCAGATAGCGGGAGGAGTAGGTACGAGCAGTACTTC.

V usage is TRBV6-5 and J usage is TRBJ2-1; 7 bases fit TRBD1. J was trimmed by 4 bases and V by 4 bases; bases with no gene match: 7. In germline, CDR1 is MNHEY, CDR2 SVGAGI. The CDR3 is made up of 15 amino acids. The CDR3 sequence: CASSSGDRPYNEQFF. The CDR3 DNA follows: TGTGCCAGCAGTTCCGGGGACAGACCTTACAATGAGCAGTTCTTC.

In its sample, this clone was seen a few times. This chain links TRBV6-5 with TRBJ2-7, with D perhaps matching TRBD2 (6 bases). From germline, CDR1 is MNHEY and CDR2 SVGAGI. Between the trimmed V and J ends, which lost 4 bases and 0 bases, there was a span of 10 bases. The CDR3 extends over 14 amino acids. The CDR3 is CASSWGLHSYEQYF. The CDR3 DNA is TGTGCCAGCAGTTGGGGACTTCACTCCTACGAGCAGTACTTC.

This clone was found once. The V call is TRBV19, the J call TRBJ2-2; 7 bases line up with TRBD1. V shed 6 bases and J 4 bases; nucleotides not matched to a gene: 11. The CDR3 contains 16 residues. Per the germline V gene, CDR1 is LNHDA and CDR2 is SQIVND (reference sequence). CDR3 DNA sequence: TGTGCCAGTAGCCTCAGGGGACAGATTCTCACCGGGGAGCTGTTTTTT. Translated, it gives CASSLRGQILTGELFF.

This clone was observed a single time. The gene calls are TRBV6-1 and TRBJ2-5, with D uncertain. CDR1 and CDR2 (germline): MNHNS, SASEGT. The length of the CDR3 is 12 residues. The V end was cut by 5 bases, the J end by 3 bases, with 7 bases between. For the CDR3, the DNA is TGTGCCAGCAGTCCCATAGAAGAGACCCAGTACTTC. Translating it yields CASSPIEETQYF.

This clone was detected only once. This chain connects TRBV5-1 to TRBJ2-7; 7 bases are a match to TRBD1. V was clipped by 5 bases and J by 3 bases; unmatched bases: 8. The CDR3 sequence is 14 residues long. The germline V gene encodes CDR1 SGHRS and CDR2 YFSETQ. The CDR3 DNA sequence: TGCGCCAGCAGTTCCGGGACAGTCGGCTACGAGCAGTACTTC. Translating gives CASSSGTVGYEQYF. The full variable domain, completed using reference TRBV5-1 and TRBJ2-7, is KAGVTQTPRYLIKTRGQQVTLSCSPISGHRSVSWYQQTPGQGLQFLFEYFSETQRNKGNFPGRFSGRQFSNSRSEMNVSTLELGDSALYLCASSSGTVGYEQYFGPGTRLTVT.

The rearrangement links TRBV18 to TRBJ2-5, with TRBD1 identical over 10 bases. J lost 4 bases, V lost 6 bases, and 8 bases had no gene match. Germline V gene sequence: CDR1 KGHSH, CDR2 LQKENI. The CDR3 contains 15 residues. CDR3 residues: CASSPRDRGGETQYF. The DNA of the CDR3 is TGTGCCAGCTCCCCCCGGGACAGGGGTGGAGAGACCCAGTACTTC.

The chain uses TRBV5-1 and TRBJ1-1; 8 nucleotides match TRBD1. The CDR3 totals 14 residues. The J segment lost 4 bases and the V segment lost 2 bases, leaving 4 bases of the junction unmatched. CDR1 SGHRS and CDR2 YFSETQ come from the germline V gene. The CDR3 nucleotides are TGCGCCAGCAGCTTCGAAGGACAGGGCACTGAAGCTTTCTTT. Protein: CASSFEGQGTEAFF.

This clone has only a few counts. CDR3 region: CASSEGVDYNEQFF. CDR3 coding DNA: TGTGCCAGCAGTGAAGGTGTAGACTACAATGAGCAGTTCTTC. The chain links TRBV2 to TRBJ2-1; D gene uncertain. CDR3 length: 14 amino acids. Germline V gives CDR1 SNHLY, CDR2 FYNNEI. Between the trimmed V and J ends, which lost 1 base and 3 bases, there was a span of 7 bases.

This chain connects TRBV12-5 to TRBJ1-1; D unresolved. The CDR3 covers 13 residues. V lost 6 bases, J lost 0 bases, and 8 bases lay in between. Germline V CDR1 and CDR2: LGHNT, FRNRAP. CDR3 nucleotides: TGTGCTAGTGGACAAACCCTGAACACTGAAGCTTTCTTT. Protein product: CASGQTLNTEAFF.

The CDR3 nucleotides read TGTGCCAGAAGTCGGGGTTCTGGAAACACCATATATTTT. It yields the protein CARSRGSGNTIYF. The gene calls are TRBV30 and TRBJ1-3; D is unresolved. The CDR3 consists of 13 residues. Germline lookup yields CDR1 GTSNPN and CDR2 SVGIG (reference sequence). V was trimmed by 8 bases and J by 1 base, leaving 12 bases between them.

V usage is TRBV27 and J usage is TRBJ2-5, with TRBD1 matching over 7 bases. V gave up 6 bases and J gave up 0 bases; unmatched junction bases: 4. This CDR3 contains 14 residues. Germline loops: CDR1 MNHEY, CDR2 SMNVEV (reference sequence). The CDR3 DNA is TGTGCCAGCAGCCGACAGGGAGACCAAGAGACCCAGTACTTC. Residues: CASSRQGDQETQYF.

This clone has only a few counts. CDR3 residues: CASRTGAHTGELFF. For the CDR3, the DNA is TGTGCCAGCAGGACAGGGGCCCACACCGGGGAGCTGTTTTTT. The chain uses TRBV7-3 and TRBJ2-2, with 8 bases aligning to TRBD1. V lost 6 bases and J lost 3; bases outside the gene matches: 3. CDR1 SGHTA and CDR2 FQGTGA come from the germline V gene. The CDR3 length is 14 residues.

This clone was observed a few times. The chain carries TRBV10-2 and TRBJ2-1; D possibly corresponds to TRBD2 (5 bases). The CDR3 contains 15 residues. Germline V gene lookup returns CDR1 WSHSY and CDR2 SAAADI. The V and J ends lost 9 bases and 0 bases respectively, with 15 bases between them. The CDR3 DNA sequence: TGCGCCAGTGCCCTGCGGAGCGGCTCCTACAATGAGCAGTTCTTC. This gives the protein CASALRSGSYNEQFF.